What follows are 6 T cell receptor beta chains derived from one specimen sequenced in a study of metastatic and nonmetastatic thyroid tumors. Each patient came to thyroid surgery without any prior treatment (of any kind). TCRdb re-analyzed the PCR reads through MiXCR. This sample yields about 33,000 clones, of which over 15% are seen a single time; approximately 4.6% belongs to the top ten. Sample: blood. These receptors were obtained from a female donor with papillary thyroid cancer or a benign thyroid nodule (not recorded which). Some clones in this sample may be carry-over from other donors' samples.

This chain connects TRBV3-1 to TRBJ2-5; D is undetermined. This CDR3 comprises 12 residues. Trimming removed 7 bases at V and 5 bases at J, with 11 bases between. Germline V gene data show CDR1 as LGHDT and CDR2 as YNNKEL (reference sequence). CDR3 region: CASIPRTETQYF. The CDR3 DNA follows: TGTGCCAGCATCCCAAGAACCGAGACCCAGTACTTC.

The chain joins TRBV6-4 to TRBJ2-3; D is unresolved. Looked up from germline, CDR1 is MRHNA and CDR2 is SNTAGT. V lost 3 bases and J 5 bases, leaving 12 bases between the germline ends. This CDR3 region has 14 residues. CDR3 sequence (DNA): TGTGCCAGCAGTGAACGGAGCGATGGAGATACGCAGTATTTT. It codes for CASSERSDGDTQYF.

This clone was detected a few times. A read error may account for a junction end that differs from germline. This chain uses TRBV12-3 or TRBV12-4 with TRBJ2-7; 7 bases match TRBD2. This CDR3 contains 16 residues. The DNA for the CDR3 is TGTGCCAGCACCACTACGAATAGCGGGTTTACCTACGGGCAGTACTTC. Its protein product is CASTTTNSGFTYGQYF.

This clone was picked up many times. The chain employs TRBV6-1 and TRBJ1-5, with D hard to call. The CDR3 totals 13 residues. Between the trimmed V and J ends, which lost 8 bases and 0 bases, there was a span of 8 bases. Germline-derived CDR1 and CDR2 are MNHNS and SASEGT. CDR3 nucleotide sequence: TGTGCCAGCCGCATTTATAGCAATCAGCCCCAGCATTTT. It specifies CASRIYSNQPQHF.

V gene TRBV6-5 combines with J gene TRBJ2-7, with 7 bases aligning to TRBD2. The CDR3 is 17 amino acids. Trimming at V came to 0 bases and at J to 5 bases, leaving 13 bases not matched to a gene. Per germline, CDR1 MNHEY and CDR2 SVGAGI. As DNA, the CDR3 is TGTGCCAGCAGTTACTCACCGGGGACTATCGGGAGCCACGAGCAGTACTTC. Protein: CASSYSPGTIGSHEQYF.

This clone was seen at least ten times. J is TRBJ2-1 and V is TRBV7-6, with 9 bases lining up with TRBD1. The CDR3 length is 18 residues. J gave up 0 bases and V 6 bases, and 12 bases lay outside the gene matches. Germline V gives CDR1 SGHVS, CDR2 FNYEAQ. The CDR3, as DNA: TGTGCCAGCAGTTCCGGGACAGGGATATCTAGCTCCTACAATGAGCAGTTCTTC. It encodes CASSSGTGISSSYNEQFF.